Below, 29 T cell receptor beta chains from the same sample are listed, as sequenced in a study of early T cells in non-severe SARS-CoV-2 infection. One entry per CDR3 protein, called by TCRdb with MiXCR from the 5' RACE reads. This repertoire shows tens of thousands of distinct CDR3 sequences, 5.5% to 7.5% found once; its top ten account for about 5.5%. Sequences were obtained from whole blood. The receptors were sampled from an adult who was a healthcare worker with PCR-confirmed SARS-CoV-2 infection or an uninfected control (not recorded which).

This chain links TRBV24-1 with TRBJ1-1; D gene unclear. Germline-derived CDR1 and CDR2 are KGHDR and SFDVKD. The CDR3 is 12 residues long. Trimming shortened V by 3 bases and J by 3 bases, and 4 bases separated the two germline ends. The CDR3 nucleotides are TGTGCCACCAGTGATCCCGACACTGAAGCTTTCTTT. This gives the protein CATSDPDTEAFF.

The sample holds many counts of this clonotype. The chain uses TRBV20-1 and TRBJ1-1; D gene uncertain. V was clipped by 6 bases and J by 5 bases, with 13 bases between them. The CDR3 totals 12 residues. Germline V lookup: CDR1 DFQATT, CDR2 SNEGSKA (reference sequence). DNA for the CDR3: TGCAGTGCCAACCATAAGGGAACTGAAGCTTTCTTT. This codes for CSANHKGTEAFF.

This clonotype was detected ten times or more. V is TRBV7-2 and J is TRBJ2-2; D unclear. The length of the CDR3 is 14 residues. Germline V gene lookup returns CDR1 SGHTA and CDR2 FQGNSA. V was trimmed by 5 bases and J by 6 bases, leaving 13 bases between them. CDR3 coding DNA: TGTGCCAGCAGCCTCGGGCCGACCCCCGGGGAGCTGTTTTTT. Its translation: CASSLGPTPGELFF.

The J gene is TRBJ2-3, the V gene TRBV12-3 or TRBV12-4, with 9 bases lining up with TRBD2. With 3 bases clipped from V and 4 bases from J, the junction kept 5 bases outside the gene matches. This CDR3 is 15 amino acids long. The CDR3 DNA follows: TGTGCCAGCAGTTTCATAGCGGGAGCCGCAGATACGCAGTATTTT. This sequence encodes CASSFIAGAADTQYF.

V is TRBV28 and J is TRBJ1-4; D is undetermined. CDR3 length: 10 amino acids. Germline V gives CDR1 MDHEN, CDR2 SYDVKM. V lost 6 bases and J 6 bases, leaving 2 bases between the germline ends. Here the CDR3 reads CASRDEKLFF. CDR3 nucleotide sequence: TGTGCCAGCAGGGATGAAAAACTGTTTTTT. The full variable domain, in which reference TRBV28 and TRBJ1-4 provide the parts outside the CDR3, is DVKVTQSSRYLVKRTGEKVFLECVQDMDHENMFWYRQDPGLGLRLIYFSYDVKMKEKGDIPEGYSVSREKKERFSLILESASTNQTSMYLCASRDEKLFFGSGTQLSVL.

This clonotype was seen a handful of times. The rearrangement links TRBV3-1 to TRBJ2-3; 9 bases are a match to TRBD2. V lost 8 bases and J lost 2; bases outside the gene matches: 17. The CDR3 sequence is 18 residues long. Germline CDR1 and CDR2: LGHDT and YNNKEL (reference sequence). The CDR3 loop is CASGRSGRRGAHTDTQYF. The CDR3 DNA follows: TGTGCCAGCGGGCGAAGCGGGAGGAGGGGTGCACACACAGATACGCAGTATTTT.

The gene calls are TRBV2 and TRBJ2-3; D call uncertain. The CDR3 spans 14 residues. With 7 bases removed from V and 1 base from J, the gap between germline ends came to 12 bases. Germline V lookup: CDR1 SNHLY, CDR2 FYNNEI. The DNA of the CDR3 is TGTGCCAGCATCGGAATTCCGGGCACAGATACGCAGTATTTT. This sequence encodes CASIGIPGTDTQYF. Drawing the rest from reference TRBV2 and TRBJ2-3, the complete variable domain is EPEVTQTPSHQVTQMGQEVILRCVPISNHLYFYWYRQILGQKVEFLVSFYNNEISEKSEIFDDQFSVERPDGSNFTLKIRSTKLEDSAMYFCASIGIPGTDTQYFGPGTRLTVL.

V usage is TRBV11-3 and J usage is TRBJ2-1; 9 positions agree with TRBD1. The CDR3 has 16 amino acids. The V segment lost 1 base and the J segment 2 bases; nucleotides outside the gene matches: 3. Looked up from germline, CDR1 is SGHNT and CDR2 is YENEEA. The CDR3 coding sequence is TGTGCCAGCAGCTTAGGGGGACAGGGCCCCTACAATGAGCAGTTCTTC. Translation gives CASSLGGQGPYNEQFF.

This clonotype came up a few times. The chain links TRBV5-4 to TRBJ2-3, with D tentatively TRBD2 (6 bases). The CDR3 totals 16 residues. Germline V gene sequence: CDR1 SGHNT, CDR2 YYREEE (reference sequence). V lost 2 bases and J 3 bases, leaving 16 bases between the germline ends. CDR3: CASSFAGRVGTDTQYF. The DNA of the CDR3 is TGTGCCAGCAGCTTTGCGGGGCGTGTTGGGACAGATACGCAGTATTTT.

This clonotype has just a few counts. The chain couples TRBV30 to TRBJ2-5; 10 bases map to TRBD2. This CDR3 is 14 amino acids long. Germline values: CDR1 GTSNPN, CDR2 SVGIG (reference sequence). V lost 3 bases and J lost 4; bases outside the gene matches: 5. This CDR3 is CAWRAGGRGETQYF. CDR3 bases: TGTGCCTGGAGAGCGGGAGGGCGGGGAGAGACCCAGTACTTC.

This sequence joins TRBV24-1 and TRBJ2-1; D not resolved. V was pared by 4 bases and J by 4 bases, with 7 bases between. The CDR3 totals 13 residues. The germline gives CDR1 KGHDR, CDR2 SFDVKD. The CDR3 is CATSEYSYNEQFF. In DNA, the CDR3 is TGTGCCACCAGTGAGTACTCGTACAATGAGCAGTTCTTC.

This clonotype was seen ten or more times. The gene calls are TRBV27 and TRBJ1-1, with a possible D match to TRBD1 (5 bases). Trimming stripped 2 bases from V and 4 bases from J, with 17 bases between. The CDR3 loop spans 16 amino acids. Germline-derived CDR1 and CDR2 are MNHEY and SMNVEV (reference sequence). The CDR3, as DNA: TGTGCCAGCAGTTTAAAGGGGTGGGGAGAGGGCACTGAAGCTTTCTTT. Amino acids: CASSLKGWGEGTEAFF.

This clonotype was found many times. The chain carries TRBV6-5 and TRBJ1-4; D gene ambiguous. Per the germline V gene, CDR1 is MNHEY and CDR2 is SVGAGI. CDR3 size: 13 residues. Trimming removed 2 bases from V and 10 bases from J, with 11 bases in between. The CDR3 here is CASSYSSAGKLFF. The CDR3 DNA sequence: TGTGCCAGCAGTTACAGCTCTGCCGGAAAACTGTTTTTT.

This clonotype came up many times. The CDR3 DNA reads as TGTGCCAGCAGCTTGGGCGGGGATAAGCCCCAGCATTTT. This encodes CASSLGGDKPQHF. The chain links TRBV5-6 to TRBJ1-5; no reliable D call. V was cut by 0 bases and J by 8 bases, with 9 bases left in between. Germline lookup yields CDR1 SGHDT and CDR2 YYEEEE. The CDR3 sequence is 13 residues long.

This clonotype was detected ten times or more. This sequence joins TRBV7-9 and TRBJ2-3, with 10 bases matching TRBD2. The CDR3 consists of 16 residues. V trimming: 5 bases; J trimming: 4 bases; junction bases outside the gene matches: 9. Germline V gives CDR1 SEHNR, CDR2 FQNEAQ (reference sequence). The CDR3 region has the DNA TGTGCCAGCAGCACCGAGCGGGAGGGCCAATCAGATACGCAGTATTTT. It encodes CASSTEREGQSDTQYF.

As for this clonotype: A read error may account for a junction end that differs from germline. This sequence joins TRBV7-9 and TRBJ2-6, with no clear D. There are 17 residues in the CDR3. Germline V gene lookup returns CDR1 SEHNR and CDR2 FQNEAQ (reference sequence). This chain's CDR3 is CASSLFSVPSGANVLTF. CDR3 DNA sequence: TGCGCCAGCAGCTTGTTTTCGGTGCCCTCTGGGGCCAACGTCCTGACTTTC.

This clonotype was counted a few times. The chain couples TRBV28 to TRBJ2-7; D could derive from TRBD1 or TRBD2 (6 bases each). Germline V gene data show CDR1 as MDHEN and CDR2 as SYDVKM. V was trimmed by 6 bases and J by 4 bases, leaving 16 bases between them. The CDR3 covers 14 residues. The CDR3 spells CASSPGGGEYEQYF. The CDR3 nucleotides read TGTGCCAGCAGCCCTGGAGGGGGTGAATACGAGCAGTACTTC.

This clonotype has just a few counts. This rearrangement joins TRBV11-2 to TRBJ2-3; 8 bases match TRBD1. Germline assignment: CDR1 SGHAT and CDR2 FQNNGV. Unmatched junction bases numbered 8, after V lost 4 bases and J lost 5 bases. This CDR3 has 15 residues. The CDR3 nucleotides are TGTGCCAGCAGCTCCGGACAGGGAGGAGTAGATACGCAGTATTTT. Protein: CASSSGQGGVDTQYF.

The V gene is TRBV6-2 or TRBV6-3, the J gene TRBJ2-5, with 7 positions matching TRBD1. V lost 5 bases, J lost 5 bases, and 11 bases stayed unmatched. Germline V gene lookup returns CDR1 MNHEY and CDR2 SVGEGT. The CDR3 loop spans 15 amino acids. CDR3 amino acids: CASSPGTEAYETQYF. Written as DNA, the CDR3 is TGTGCCAGCAGTCCCGGGACAGAGGCGTACGAGACCCAGTACTTC.

This clonotype was seen only a few times. V usage is TRBV7-9 and J usage is TRBJ2-7; TRBD1 matches at 7 bases. This CDR3 is 14 amino acids long. Trimming removed 5 bases from V and 1 base from J; junction bases left unmatched: 5. The germline CDR1 and CDR2 sequences are SEHNR and FQNEAQ (reference sequence). The CDR3 reads CASSQDRASYEQYF. As DNA, the CDR3 is TGTGCCAGCAGCCAAGACAGGGCTTCCTACGAGCAGTACTTC.

About this clonotype: A read error is possible here, since a much larger clone lies one base away. The V and J genes are TRBV4-1 and TRBJ1-1; a possible D gene is TRBD1 (5 bases). Germline V gene data show CDR1 as MGHRA and CDR2 as YSYEKL. The CDR3 loop spans 14 amino acids. CDR3 nucleotides: TGCGCCAGCAGCCAAGCGGGGGAGAACACTGAAGTTTTCTTT. It is translated as CASSQAGENTEVFF.

This clonotype was detected ten times or more. The rearrangement uses TRBV6-2 or TRBV6-3 and TRBJ2-1; 7 positions agree with TRBD2. This CDR3 comprises 15 residues. Germline V CDR1 and CDR2: MNHEY, SVGEGT. The V segment lost 5 bases and the J segment 5 bases; nucleotides outside the gene matches: 9. The CDR3 region is CASSEKSGMHNEQFF. The CDR3 nucleotides read TGTGCCAGCAGTGAAAAGAGCGGGATGCACAATGAGCAGTTCTTC.

V usage is TRBV5-1 and J usage is TRBJ1-1; tentatively, D is TRBD1 (5 bases). CDR1 SGHRS and CDR2 YFSETQ come from the germline V gene. The length of the CDR3 is 15 residues. V lost 7 bases and J 0 bases, leaving 16 bases between the germline ends. This CDR3 reads CASLRGEGMNTEAFF. The CDR3 DNA follows: TGCGCCAGCCTCCGGGGAGAGGGGATGAACACTGAAGCTTTCTTT.

DNA of the CDR3: TGTGCCAGCGGCGGAAGGGCAGGGGGCATGAGGGAGCAGTACTTC. This encodes CASGGRAGGMREQYF. The V call is TRBV27, the J call TRBJ2-7, with 8 bases matching TRBD1. The germline V gene encodes CDR1 MNHEY and CDR2 SMNVEV (reference sequence). V was pared by 8 bases and J by 7 bases, with 16 bases of the junction left unmatched. The CDR3 length is 15 residues.

This clonotype has at least ten counts. The chain employs TRBV20-1 and TRBJ2-2; no firm D call. V dropped 5 bases and J dropped 5 bases, with 12 bases sitting between them. Germline loops: CDR1 DFQATT, CDR2 SNEGSKA (reference sequence). The CDR3 extends over 13 amino acids. This CDR3 is CSALPGVTGELFF. The CDR3, as DNA: TGCAGTGCTCTCCCTGGGGTTACCGGGGAGCTGTTTTTT.

J is TRBJ2-5 and V is TRBV20-1; D is ambiguous. In germline, CDR1 is DFQATT, CDR2 SNEGSKA (reference sequence). V lost 3 bases, J lost 7 bases, and 15 bases lay in between. The CDR3 is made up of 13 amino acids. Here the CDR3 reads CSARFRGSGTQYF. Written as DNA, the CDR3 is TGCAGTGCTAGGTTTCGCGGCTCAGGGACCCAGTACTTC.

The gene calls are TRBV5-1 and TRBJ2-3; D is perhaps TRBD1 or TRBD2 (5 bases each). The CDR3 spans 15 residues. V was shortened by 4 bases and J by 2 bases, with 14 bases between the two germline ends. CDR1 and CDR2 from the germline V gene are SGHRS and YFSETQ. The CDR3: CASSVRDAATDTQYF. CDR3 sequence (DNA): TGCGCCAGCAGCGTCCGGGACGCCGCCACAGATACGCAGTATTTT.

This CDR3 reads CASSQGHEGEQFF. DNA for the CDR3: TGCGCCAGCAGCCAGGGGCATGAGGGTGAGCAGTTCTTC. The chain couples TRBV4-3 to TRBJ2-1; D may match TRBD1 or TRBD2 (5 bases each). V was pared by 3 bases and J by 9 bases, with 12 bases between. Germline loops: CDR1 LGHNA, CDR2 YSLEER. The CDR3 is 13 residues long.

This clonotype was seen at least ten times. The rearrangement uses TRBV5-1 and TRBJ2-3; D remains ambiguous. Trimming took off 4 bases at V and 0 bases at J, with 12 bases between the two ends. Germline loops: CDR1 SGHRS, CDR2 YFSETQ. CDR3 size: 15 residues. The DNA of the CDR3 is TGCGCCAGCAGCCCCAACAGCATCAGCACAGATACGCAGTATTTT. Amino acids: CASSPNSISTDTQYF.